One sample yielded the 30 T cell receptor beta chains listed below, sequenced in a study of T cells in Graves' hyperthyroidism and ophthalmopathy. The source material, RNA transcripts, was used to amplify TCR beta CDR3 regions. Primed by the HTBI set, a first-round RT-PCR was run on the TCR CDR3. TCRdb analysed the multiplex PCR reads with MiXCR anew, one entry per CDR3 protein. The sample lists 500,000 to 550,000 distinct CDR3 sequences, nearly 20% occurring once. Sequencing input: blood. These receptor sequences come from a man in his forties or fifties with Graves' ophthalmopathy.

The chain recombines TRBV6-2 or TRBV6-3 with TRBJ1-1; no clear D gene. From germline, CDR1 is MNHEY and CDR2 SVGEGT. V lost 5 bases and J 5 bases, leaving 9 bases between the germline ends. The CDR3 loop spans 12 amino acids. As DNA, the CDR3 is TGTGCCAGCAGTGCAAGTCCGACTGAAGCTTTCTTT. Translating it yields CASSASPTEAFF.

Ten or more counts support this clonotype. The rearrangement joins TRBV5-1 to TRBJ2-1, with 10 bases aligning to TRBD2. This CDR3 contains 15 residues. Per the germline V gene, CDR1 is SGHRS and CDR2 is YFSETQ. V lost 0 bases and J lost 6; bases outside the gene matches: 3. CDR3 nucleotide sequence: TGCGCCAGCAGCTTGGAAAGCGGGGGGGCCAATGAGCAGTTCTTC. Translated: CASSLESGGANEQFF.

This clonotype came up many times. The V and J genes are TRBV28 and TRBJ2-7; no clear D. From germline, CDR1 is MDHEN and CDR2 SYDVKM. V lost 7 bases and J 2 bases, leaving 6 bases between the germline ends. CDR3 length: 11 amino acids. The CDR3 nucleotides read TGTGCCAGCACCTGGGCCTACGAGCAGTACTTC. This translates into CASTWAYEQYF.

The chain uses TRBV3-1 and TRBJ2-7; D is undetermined. V was shortened by 1 base and J by 3 bases, with 13 bases between the two germline ends. Germline assignment: CDR1 LGHDT and CDR2 YNNKEL (reference sequence). The CDR3 has 15 residues. In nucleotides, the CDR3 is TGTGCCAGCAGCCAAGGTCTCAACTTCCTCTACGAGCAGTACTTC. It translates to CASSQGLNFLYEQYF.

The CDR3 here is CASSKAGGSYNEQFF. CDR3 nucleotides: TGTGCCAGCAGCAAAGCGGGAGGCTCCTACAATGAGCAGTTCTTC. This chain uses TRBV7-3 with TRBJ2-1; 9 bases align to TRBD2. The CDR3 length is 15 residues. CDR1 SGHTA and CDR2 FQGTGA come from the germline V gene. V was pared by 5 bases and J by 0 bases, with 2 bases of the junction left unmatched.

This clonotype was counted many times. The chain carries TRBV2 and TRBJ2-3; D possibly matches TRBD1 or TRBD2 (7 bases each). Deletions cut 6 bases from V and 2 bases from J, with 18 bases between. Germline V CDR1 and CDR2: SNHLY, FYNNEI. The CDR3 consists of 16 residues. Here the CDR3 reads CASSAGTAGNTDTQYF. The CDR3 DNA is TGTGCCAGCAGCGCCGGGACAGCGGGGAACACAGATACGCAGTATTTT.

The chain joins TRBV20-1 to TRBJ2-7; 10 bases line up with TRBD2. Looked up from germline, CDR1 is DFQATT and CDR2 is SNEGSKA (reference sequence). The CDR3 runs 15 residues. V dropped 0 bases and J dropped 2; count of bases not matched to a gene: 4. The DNA of the CDR3 is TGCAGTGCTAGAGATCCTAGCGGGGGTACCTACGAGCAGTACTTC. Residues: CSARDPSGGTYEQYF.

There are many counts of this clonotype. The chain links TRBV18 to TRBJ2-3, with 8 bases aligning to TRBD2. Germline assignment: CDR1 KGHSH and CDR2 LQKENI. This CDR3 is built from 17 residues. J gave up 3 bases and V 3 bases, and 11 bases lay outside the gene matches. Here the CDR3 DNA reads TGTGCCAGCTCACCCAACCTGGGTAGCGGGGTGACAGATACGCAGTATTTT. It is translated as CASSPNLGSGVTDTQYF.

This clonotype came up many times. This chain uses TRBV2 with TRBJ2-1; no clear D gene. The germline V gene encodes CDR1 SNHLY and CDR2 FYNNEI. This CDR3 has 14 residues. The V end lost 7 bases, the J end lost 6 bases, and 16 bases lay between the germline ends. The CDR3 loop is CASTTEWVGNEQFF. The CDR3 bases are TGTGCCAGCACGACTGAGTGGGTGGGCAATGAGCAGTTCTTC. The entire variable domain, with the rest obtained from reference TRBV2 and TRBJ2-1, is as follows: EPEVTQTPSHQVTQMGQEVILRCVPISNHLYFYWYRQILGQKVEFLVSFYNNEISEKSEIFDDQFSVERPDGSNFTLKIRSTKLEDSAMYFCASTTEWVGNEQFFGPGTRLTVL.

Only a few counts were recorded for this clonotype. The V and J genes are TRBV3-1 and TRBJ1-4; TRBD1 is a possible D gene (5 bases). V was cut by 3 bases and J by 0 bases, with 11 bases left in between. CDR3 size: 16 residues. Per germline, CDR1 LGHDT and CDR2 YNNKEL (reference sequence). This CDR3 reads CASSHLIGATNEKLFF. The DNA for the CDR3 is TGTGCCAGCAGCCATTTGATAGGGGCAACTAATGAAAAACTGTTTTTT.

In this sample, this clonotype turned up many times. J is TRBJ1-1 and V is TRBV11-2, with TRBD1 matching over 7 bases. Germline assignment: CDR1 SGHAT and CDR2 FQNNGV. The V segment lost 10 bases and the J segment 1 base; nucleotides outside the gene matches: 18. The CDR3 is 17 amino acids. The CDR3 here is CATSPKWDRDSNTEAFF. CDR3 nucleotides: TGTGCCACCTCGCCGAAATGGGACAGAGATTCGAACACTGAAGCTTTCTTT.

CDR3 DNA: TGCGCCAGCAGCTTGATTGGTGGGGGCACAGATACGCAGTATTTT. Translating gives CASSLIGGGTDTQYF. This chain joins TRBV5-1 and TRBJ2-3; D gene unclear. V gave up 1 base and J gave up 1 base, with 10 bases separating them. The CDR3 contains 15 residues. The germline gives CDR1 SGHRS, CDR2 YFSETQ.

This clonotype appeared many times. The gene calls are TRBV2 and TRBJ1-3; D call uncertain. CDR3 length equals 13 residues. Germline CDR1 and CDR2: SNHLY and FYNNEI. V was shortened by 8 bases and J by 9 bases, with 17 bases between the two germline ends. This CDR3 reads CASVGRAAATIYF. The CDR3 coding sequence is TGTGCCAGCGTCGGCCGGGCCGCGGCCACCATATATTTT.

In this sample, this clonotype turned up many times. This chain links TRBV7-8 with TRBJ2-1, with D perhaps TRBD2 (6 bases). Trimming took off 5 bases at V and 8 bases at J, with 19 bases between the two ends. Germline assignment: CDR1 SGHVS and CDR2 FQNEAQ. The CDR3 runs to 15 residues. The CDR3 region is CASSRMEGRRDEQFF. In DNA, the CDR3 is TGTGCCAGCAGCCGAATGGAGGGCCGGAGAGATGAGCAGTTCTTC. Looking up the rest from reference TRBV7-8 and TRBJ2-1 gives the full variable domain: GAGVSQSPRYKVAKRGQDVALRCDPISGHVSLFWYQQALGQGPEFLTYFQNEAQLDKSGLPSDRFFAERPEGSVSTLKIQRTQQEDSAVYLCASSRMEGRRDEQFFGPGTRLTVL.

This clonotype was seen more than once but under ten times. The chain joins TRBV19 to TRBJ2-2; D possibly corresponds to TRBD1 (5 bases). Germline lookup yields CDR1 LNHDA and CDR2 SQIVND (reference sequence). This CDR3 region has 16 residues. Between the trimmed V and J ends, which lost 5 bases and 6 bases, there was a span of 19 bases. Written as DNA, the CDR3 is TGTGCCAGTAGTCTCGAGGCAGGGAAAGGCGCCGGGGAGCTGTTTTTT. It encodes CASSLEAGKGAGELFF. The full variable domain, completed using reference TRBV19 and TRBJ2-2, is DGGITQSPKYLFRKEGQNVTLSCEQNLNHDAMYWYRQDPGQGLRLIYYSQIVNDFQKGDIAEGYSVSREKKESFPLTVTSAQKNPTAFYLCASSLEAGKGAGELFFGEGSRLTVL.

The genes are TRBV29-1 and TRBJ2-7, with D tentatively TRBD1 or TRBD2 (5 bases each). V was clipped by 4 bases and J by 7 bases, with 20 bases between them. The germline CDR1 and CDR2 sequences are SQVTM and ANQGSEA. This CDR3 is built from 14 residues. In DNA, the CDR3 is TGCAGCGTTGGAGGGGAAGACACAACCTGGGAGCAGTACTTC. Its protein product is CSVGGEDTTWEQYF.

Concerning this clonotype itself: This may arise from a read error, as a much more abundant clone is one base away. Because the CDR3 is missing its conserved closing phenylalanine or tryptophan, this is likely a read error. The V and J genes are TRBV5-1 and TRBJ2-2, with 10 bases lining up with TRBD2. CDR1 and CDR2 from the germline V gene are SGHRS and YFSETQ. The CDR3 contains 15 residues. The J segment lost 4 bases and the V segment lost 4 bases, leaving 4 bases of the junction unmatched. Here the CDR3 reads CASSLGLAATGELFL. For the CDR3, the DNA is TGCGCCAGCAGCCTCGGACTAGCGGCCACCGGGGAGCTGTTTCTT.

This clonotype was picked up many times. This chain joins TRBV2 and TRBJ2-3; TRBD1 matches at 7 bases. The germline gives CDR1 SNHLY, CDR2 FYNNEI. The CDR3 covers 14 residues. V shed 7 bases, J shed 5 bases, and the junction held 9 bases outside the gene matches. DNA for the CDR3: TGTGCCAGCAACCGACAGGGAGAGGGAGATACGCAGTATTTT. This translates into CASNRQGEGDTQYF.

This clonotype has ten or more counts. V usage is TRBV7-3 and J usage is TRBJ2-1; D is possibly TRBD2 (6 bases). The CDR3 sequence is 12 residues long. Germline V gene data show CDR1 as SGHTA and CDR2 as FQGTGA. Trimming cost V 5 bases and J 7 bases, with 9 bases left between them. CDR3 residues: CASSRGRNEQFF. The CDR3, as DNA: TGTGCCAGCAGCCGGGGGAGGAATGAGCAGTTCTTC.

The rearrangement joins TRBV4-3 to TRBJ1-2; D is possibly TRBD1 (5 bases). The germline V gene encodes CDR1 LGHNA and CDR2 YSLEER. V was clipped by 0 bases and J by 7 bases, with 18 bases between them. This CDR3 is 16 amino acids long. This chain's CDR3 is CASSQDRAGSPGGYTF. The CDR3 DNA follows: TGCGCCAGCAGCCAAGATCGAGCAGGGTCCCCCGGTGGCTACACCTTC.

In this sample, this clonotype turned up many times. The chain uses TRBV12-3 or TRBV12-4 and TRBJ2-3; D is undetermined. V gave up 2 bases and J gave up 2 bases, with 8 bases separating them. This CDR3 has 14 residues. The CDR3 nucleotides are TGTGCCAGCAGTTTAACGGGCTTCACAGATACGCAGTATTTT. Its translation: CASSLTGFTDTQYF.

At least ten counts were recorded for this clonotype. This chain links TRBV7-9 with TRBJ2-7; D may correspond to TRBD1 or TRBD2 (6 bases each). This CDR3 has 14 residues. CDR1 and CDR2 from the germline V gene are SEHNR and FQNEAQ (reference sequence). The V end was cut by 0 bases, the J end by 3 bases, with 9 bases between. Here the CDR3 reads CASSLARDNYEQYF. In DNA form, the CDR3 reads TGTGCCAGCAGCTTAGCGCGGGACAACTACGAGCAGTACTTC.

This clonotype was detected ten times or more. The rearrangement uses TRBV7-2 and TRBJ1-1, with D perhaps matching TRBD1 (6 bases). The CDR3 has 15 amino acids. V was clipped by 2 bases and J by 1 base, with 11 bases between them. CDR1 SGHTA and CDR2 FQGNSA come from the germline V gene. CDR3 in amino acids: CASSLQGLKNTEAFF. The CDR3 DNA follows: TGTGCCAGCAGCTTACAGGGGCTAAAGAACACTGAAGCTTTCTTT.

The CDR3 spells CASSPTAADGDTQYF. The DNA of the CDR3 is TGTGCCAGCAGCCCCACCGCGGCGGACGGGGATACGCAGTATTTT. The V gene is TRBV7-8, the J gene TRBJ2-3; D unclear. With 5 bases removed from V and 6 bases from J, the gap between germline ends came to 18 bases. Looked up from germline, CDR1 is SGHVS and CDR2 is FQNEAQ. The CDR3 is 15 amino acids.

Many counts were recorded for this clonotype. This chain uses TRBV2 with TRBJ2-3, with 7 bases fitting TRBD2. V was pared by 2 bases and J by 7 bases, with 9 bases of the junction left unmatched. The CDR3 has 15 residues. Looked up from germline, CDR1 is SNHLY and CDR2 is FYNNEI. In DNA form, the CDR3 reads TGTGCCAGCAGTGAATGGACTAGTGGGAGGAATACGCAGTATTTT. Its protein is CASSEWTSGRNTQYF.

This clonotype occurred a few times. The J gene is TRBJ1-5, the V gene TRBV12-3 or TRBV12-4; 9 bases are shared with TRBD1. J gave up 4 bases and V 2 bases, and 9 bases lay outside the gene matches. The CDR3 contains 17 residues. The CDR3 here is CASSLMGGQGENQPQHF. CDR3 sequence (DNA): TGTGCCAGCAGTTTAATGGGGGGACAGGGAGAAAATCAGCCCCAGCATTTT.

This chain uses TRBV13 with TRBJ1-2; TRBD1 is a possible D gene (6 bases). This CDR3 has 15 residues. V lost 1 base and J 4 bases, leaving 13 bases between the germline ends. In germline, CDR1 is PRHDT, CDR2 FYEKMQ (reference sequence). CDR3 bases: TGTGCCAGCAGCTTAGATGTGGGACAACGCTATGGCTACACCTTC. Translation: CASSLDVGQRYGYTF.

This clonotype was seen a few times. V and J are TRBV2 and TRBJ2-1; D gene ambiguous. There are 14 residues in the CDR3. V was shortened by 5 bases and J by 5 bases, with 13 bases between the two germline ends. Germline CDR1 and CDR2: SNHLY and FYNNEI. The CDR3 nucleotides read TGTGCCAGCAGTCTCCGAAGTGGGGACAATGAGCAGTTCTTC. This sequence encodes CASSLRSGDNEQFF.

In its sample, this clonotype was seen a few times. V usage is TRBV6-1 and J usage is TRBJ2-3; the match to TRBD1 covers 7 bases. There are 17 residues in the CDR3. Per the germline V gene, CDR1 is MNHNS and CDR2 is SASEGT. Trimming at V came to 10 bases and at J to 0 bases, leaving 16 bases not matched to a gene. The CDR3 here is CATNRDSPITSTDTQYF. The CDR3, as DNA: TGTGCCACCAACAGGGACAGCCCAATTACTAGCACAGATACGCAGTATTTT.

This clonotype was counted a few times. The V gene is TRBV29-1, the J gene TRBJ1-5; 8 bases line up with TRBD1. CDR1 and CDR2 (germline): SQVTM, ANQGSEA. J was trimmed by 6 bases and V by 4 bases; bases with no gene match: 8. The CDR3 totals 14 residues. CDR3 protein: CSVGAGGAGQPQHF. DNA for the CDR3: TGCAGCGTTGGGGCAGGGGGCGCCGGTCAGCCCCAGCATTTT.